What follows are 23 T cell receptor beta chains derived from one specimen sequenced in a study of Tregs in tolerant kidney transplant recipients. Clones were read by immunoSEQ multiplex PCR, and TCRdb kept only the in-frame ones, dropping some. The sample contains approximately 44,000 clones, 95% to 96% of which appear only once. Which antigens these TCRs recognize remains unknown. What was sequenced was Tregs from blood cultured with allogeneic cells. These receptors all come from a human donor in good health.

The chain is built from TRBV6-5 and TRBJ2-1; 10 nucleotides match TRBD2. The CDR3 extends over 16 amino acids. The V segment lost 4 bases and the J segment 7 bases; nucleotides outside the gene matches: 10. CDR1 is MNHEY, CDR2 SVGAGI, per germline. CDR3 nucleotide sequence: TGTGCCAGCAGTTTTAGCGGGAGGCCCTCTTGGAATGAGCAGTTCTTC. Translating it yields CASSFSGRPSWNEQFF.

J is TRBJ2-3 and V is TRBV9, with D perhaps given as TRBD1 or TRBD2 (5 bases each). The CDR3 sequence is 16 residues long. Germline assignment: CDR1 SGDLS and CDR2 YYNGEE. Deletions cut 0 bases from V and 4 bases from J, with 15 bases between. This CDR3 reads CASSVGPRAGADTQYF. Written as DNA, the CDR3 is TGTGCCAGCAGCGTAGGGCCCAGGGCGGGCGCAGATACGCAGTATTTT.

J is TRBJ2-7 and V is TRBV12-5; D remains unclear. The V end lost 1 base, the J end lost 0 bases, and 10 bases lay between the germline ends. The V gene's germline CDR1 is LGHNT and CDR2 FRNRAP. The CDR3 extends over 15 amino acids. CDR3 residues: CASGLGQATSYEQYF. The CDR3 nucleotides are TGTGCTAGTGGTTTGGGTCAGGCAACCTCCTACGAGCAGTACTTC.

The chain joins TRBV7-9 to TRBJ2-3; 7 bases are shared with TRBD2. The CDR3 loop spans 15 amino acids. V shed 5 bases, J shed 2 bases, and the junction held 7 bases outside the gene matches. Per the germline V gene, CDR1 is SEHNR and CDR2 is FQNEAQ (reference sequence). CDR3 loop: CASSNPAGYTDTQYF. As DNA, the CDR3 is TGTGCCAGCAGCAACCCAGCGGGATACACAGATACGCAGTATTTT.

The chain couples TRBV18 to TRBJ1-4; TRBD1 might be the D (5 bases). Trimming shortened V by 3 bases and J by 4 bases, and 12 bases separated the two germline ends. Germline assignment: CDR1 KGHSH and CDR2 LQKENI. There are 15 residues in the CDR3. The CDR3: CASSPQGLVNEKLFF. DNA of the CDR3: TGTGCCAGCTCACCCCAGGGCTTAGTTAATGAAAAACTGTTTTTT.

This CDR3 is CASSQIRDTGELFF. CDR3 in DNA: TGCGCCAGCAGCCAGATTCGGGACACCGGGGAGCTGTTTTTT. The gene calls are TRBV4-1 and TRBJ2-2; no clear D gene. The CDR3 is 14 amino acids. CDR1 and CDR2 from the germline V gene are MGHRA and YSYEKL. Trimming took 3 bases from V and 3 from J, leaving 8 bases between them.

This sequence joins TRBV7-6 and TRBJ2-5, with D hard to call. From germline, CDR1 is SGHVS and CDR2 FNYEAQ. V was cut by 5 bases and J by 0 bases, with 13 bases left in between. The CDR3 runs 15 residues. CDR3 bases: TGTGCCAGCAGCCCGCGCTGGGGAAACCAAGAGACCCAGTACTTC. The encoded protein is CASSPRWGNQETQYF.

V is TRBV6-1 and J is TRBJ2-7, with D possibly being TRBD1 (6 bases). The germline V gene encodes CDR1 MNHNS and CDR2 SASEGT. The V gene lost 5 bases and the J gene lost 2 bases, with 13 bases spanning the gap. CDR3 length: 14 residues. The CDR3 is CASSSQGPPYEQYF. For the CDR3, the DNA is TGTGCCAGCAGTTCACAGGGACCACCCTACGAGCAGTACTTC.

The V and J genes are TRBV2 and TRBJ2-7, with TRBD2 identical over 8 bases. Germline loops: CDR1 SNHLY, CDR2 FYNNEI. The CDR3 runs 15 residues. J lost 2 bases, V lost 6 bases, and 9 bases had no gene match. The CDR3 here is CASRRAGGTTYEQYF. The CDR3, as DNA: TGTGCCAGCAGGCGCGCGGGAGGAACCACCTACGAGCAGTACTTC.

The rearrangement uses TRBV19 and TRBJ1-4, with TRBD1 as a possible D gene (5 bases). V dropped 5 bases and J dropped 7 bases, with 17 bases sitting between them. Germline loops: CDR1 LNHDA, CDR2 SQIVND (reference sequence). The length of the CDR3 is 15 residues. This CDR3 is CASSSPLGLGEKLFF. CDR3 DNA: TGTGCCAGTAGTTCGCCTCTGGGGCTGGGTGAAAAACTGTTTTTT.

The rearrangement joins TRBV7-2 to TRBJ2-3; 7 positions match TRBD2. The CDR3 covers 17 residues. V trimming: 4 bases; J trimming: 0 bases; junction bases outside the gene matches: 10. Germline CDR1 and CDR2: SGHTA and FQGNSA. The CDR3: CASSSRGTSVSTDTQYF. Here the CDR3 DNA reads TGTGCCAGCAGCTCGAGGGGCACTAGCGTTAGCACAGATACGCAGTATTTT.

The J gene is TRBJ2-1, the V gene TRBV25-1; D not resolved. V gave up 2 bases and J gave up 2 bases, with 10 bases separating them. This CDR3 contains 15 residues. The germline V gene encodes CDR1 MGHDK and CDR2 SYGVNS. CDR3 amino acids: CASSEPLGPYNEQFF. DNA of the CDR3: TGTGCCAGCAGTGAACCCCTCGGCCCCTACAATGAGCAGTTCTTC.

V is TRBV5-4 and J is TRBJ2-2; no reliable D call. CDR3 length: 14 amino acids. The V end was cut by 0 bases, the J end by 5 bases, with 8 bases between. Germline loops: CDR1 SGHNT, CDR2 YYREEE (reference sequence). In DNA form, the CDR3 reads TGTGCCAGCAGCTTGGGAAGCCGGACCGGGGAGCTGTTTTTT. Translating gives CASSLGSRTGELFF.

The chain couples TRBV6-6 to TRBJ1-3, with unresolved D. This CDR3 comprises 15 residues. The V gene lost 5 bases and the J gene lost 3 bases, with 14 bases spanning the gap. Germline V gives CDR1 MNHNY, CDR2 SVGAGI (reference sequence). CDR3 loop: CASSTSHVHGNTIYF. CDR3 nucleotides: TGTGCCAGCAGTACCTCACACGTACATGGAAACACCATATATTTT.

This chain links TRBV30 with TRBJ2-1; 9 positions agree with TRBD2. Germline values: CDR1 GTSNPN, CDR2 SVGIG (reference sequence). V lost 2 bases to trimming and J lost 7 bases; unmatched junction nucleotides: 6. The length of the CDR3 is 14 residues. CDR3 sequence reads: CAWSTAGGGNEQFF. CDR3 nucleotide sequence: TGTGCCTGGAGTACAGCGGGAGGTGGGAATGAGCAGTTCTTC.

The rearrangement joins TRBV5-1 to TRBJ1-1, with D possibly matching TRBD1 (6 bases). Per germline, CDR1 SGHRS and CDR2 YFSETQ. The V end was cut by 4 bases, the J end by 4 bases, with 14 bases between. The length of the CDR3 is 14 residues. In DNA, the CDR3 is TGCGCCAGCAGCCCGAGGACAGATGCCACTGAAGCTTTCTTT. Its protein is CASSPRTDATEAFF.

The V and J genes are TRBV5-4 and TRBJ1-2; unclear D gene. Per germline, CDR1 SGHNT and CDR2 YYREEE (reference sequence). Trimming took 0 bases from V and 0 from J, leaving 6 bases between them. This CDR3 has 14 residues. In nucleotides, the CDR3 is TGTGCCAGCAGCTTGGAGCCCTCTAACTATGGCTACACCTTC. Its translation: CASSLEPSNYGYTF. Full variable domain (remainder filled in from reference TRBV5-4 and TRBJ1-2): ETGVTQSPTHLIKTRGQQVTLRCSSQSGHNTVSWYQQALGQGPQFIFQYYREEENGRGNFPPRFSGLQFPNYSSELNVNALELDDSALYLCASSLEPSNYGYTFGSGTRLTVV.

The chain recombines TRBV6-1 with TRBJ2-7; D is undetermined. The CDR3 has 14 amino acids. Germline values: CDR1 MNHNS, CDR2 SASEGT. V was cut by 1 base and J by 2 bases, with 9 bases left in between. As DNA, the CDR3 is TGTGCCAGCAGTGAAGTCAGACCTCCCTACGAGCAGTACTTC. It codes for CASSEVRPPYEQYF.

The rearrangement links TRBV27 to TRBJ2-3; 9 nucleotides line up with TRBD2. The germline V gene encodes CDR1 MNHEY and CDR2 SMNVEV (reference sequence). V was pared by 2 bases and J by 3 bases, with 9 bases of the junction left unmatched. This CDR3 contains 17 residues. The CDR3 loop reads CASSLTRLAGNTDTQYF. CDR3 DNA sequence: TGTGCCAGCAGTTTAACCCGGCTAGCGGGGAATACAGATACGCAGTATTTT.

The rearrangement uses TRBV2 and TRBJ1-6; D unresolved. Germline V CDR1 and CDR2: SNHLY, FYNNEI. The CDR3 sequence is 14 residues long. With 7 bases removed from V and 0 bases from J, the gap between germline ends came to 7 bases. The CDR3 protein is CASIPGSYNSPLHF. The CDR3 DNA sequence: TGTGCCAGCATCCCCGGCTCCTATAATTCACCCCTCCACTTT. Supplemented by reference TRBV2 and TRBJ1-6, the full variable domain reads EPEVTQTPSHQVTQMGQEVILRCVPISNHLYFYWYRQILGQKVEFLVSFYNNEISEKSEIFDDQFSVERPDGSNFTLKIRSTKLEDSAMYFCASIPGSYNSPLHFGNGTRLTVT.

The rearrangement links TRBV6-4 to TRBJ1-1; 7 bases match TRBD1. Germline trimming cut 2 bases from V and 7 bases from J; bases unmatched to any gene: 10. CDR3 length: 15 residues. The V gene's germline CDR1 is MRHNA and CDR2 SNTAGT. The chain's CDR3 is CASSDRYRGIDEAFF. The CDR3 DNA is TGTGCCAGCAGTGACAGATACAGGGGTATCGATGAAGCTTTCTTT.

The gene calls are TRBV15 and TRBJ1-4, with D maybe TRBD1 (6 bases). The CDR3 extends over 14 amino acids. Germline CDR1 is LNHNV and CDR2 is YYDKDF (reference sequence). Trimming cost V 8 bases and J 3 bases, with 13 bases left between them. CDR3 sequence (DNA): TGTGCCACCCGGGGGGGCGGATCTAATGAAAAACTGTTTTTT. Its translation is CATRGGGSNEKLFF. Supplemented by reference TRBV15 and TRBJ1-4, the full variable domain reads DAMVIQNPRYQVTQFGKPVTLSCSQTLNHNVMYWYQQKSSQAPKLLFHYYDKDFNNEADTPDNFQSRRPNTSFCFLDIRSPGLGDTAMYLCATRGGGSNEKLFFGSGTQLSVL.

CDR3 region: CASSAPVVAEEGGYGYTF. The CDR3 DNA is TGTGCCAGCAGCGCCCCGGTAGTTGCCGAAGAAGGGGGCTATGGCTACACCTTC. The genes are TRBV21-1 and TRBJ1-2; TRBD1 is the table's D call, not checked against the DNA. TRBV21-1 has pseudogene status. The CDR3 is made up of 18 amino acids.